This T cell receptor (beta chain) stems from a study of cytomegalovirus exposure and HLA in healthy donors. The V segment lost 0 bases and the J segment 6 bases; nucleotides outside the gene matches: 1. The germline V gene has CDR1 MNHEY and CDR2 SVGAGI. CDR3 length equals 13 residues. Study-level findings and limits: Reported findings show TCR beta sequences accurately forecast HLA-A and HLA-B alleles in most subjects. CMV serostatus was the only immune exposure information that was available. Earlier analysis found most TCR beta V segments productive about 87% or about 30% of the time.

This clone appeared a single time. Its matching antigen is unknown. 60 Vbeta and 13 Jbeta primers were used in PCR. Generated by immunoSEQ multiplex PCR, the TCRdb table keeps only in-frame clones and is missing some. The profile covers some 150,000 clones, with about 68% appearing a single time and 2.1% taken by the ten largest. What was sequenced was PBMCs. This clonotype was sampled from a man younger than 40 in good health and CMV-seronegative. This chain connects TRBV6-5 to TRBJ2-7; 8 bases match TRBD1. CDR3 sequence: CASSYSDRGEQYF. The CDR3 DNA reads TGTGCCAGCAGTTACTCCGACAGGGGCGAGCAGTACTTC.